This is a list of T cell receptor beta chains from one sample in a study of low-dose radiotherapy and immunotherapy resistance in tumors. One entry per CDR3 protein, called by TCRdb with MiXCR from the reads. The sample shows some 82,000 distinct CDR3 sequences, 15% to 20% of them seen only once. The material was PBMCs, obtained before treatment. The receptors were sampled from a male donor with prostate cancer. Both conserved end residues are part of each CDR3. D genes are given only for firm matches. Rows may omit the clone size; those that give it use once, few, many or a size class.

>TRBV19|.|.|TRBJ1-5
CASSIAGGNQPQHF
TGTGCCAGTAGTATCGCAGGGGGCAATCAGCCCCAGCATTTT
>TRBV6-6|TRBD2|many|TRBJ2-5
CASSSLQLAKPLRGRETQYF
TGTGCCAGCAGTTCCCTACAACTAGCGAAGCCGCTTCGTGGGCGAGAGACCCAGTACTTC
>TRBV12-3/TRBV12-4|TRBD1|many|TRBJ2-1
CASGPEDRGLFEQFF
TGTGCCAGCGGACCGGAGGACAGGGGGCTCTTTGAGCAGTTCTTC
>TRBV6-1|.|.|TRBJ2-7
CASSEISGAYEQYF
TGTGCCAGCAGTGAAATTTCTGGGGCCTACGAGCAGTACTTC
>TRBV12-3/TRBV12-4|TRBD2|many|TRBJ2-7
CASSDGETSGAYEQYF
TGTGCCAGCAGTGATGGGGAGACTAGCGGGGCTTACGAGCAGTACTTC
>TRBV4-1|TRBD1|many|TRBJ1-5
CASSQPGTGGRQPQHF
TGCGCCAGCAGCCAGCCCGGGACAGGGGGTCGTCAGCCCCAGCATTTT
>TRBV6-5|TRBD2|many|TRBJ2-5
CASRPLAGGETQYF
TGTGCCAGCAGACCACTAGCGGGTGGGGAGACCCAGTACTTC
>TRBV19|TRBD2|many|TRBJ2-7
CASISGGGNPYEQYF
TGTGCCAGTATCTCCGGGGGAGGGAACCCCTACGAGCAGTACTTC
>TRBV13|TRBD1|few|TRBJ2-3
CASSSGGQGLTDTQYF
TGTGCCAGCAGCTCCGGGGGACAGGGCCTCACAGATACGCAGTATTTT
>TRBV23-1|.|many|TRBJ2-1
CASGGPNEQFF
TGCGCCAGCGGAGGACCGAATGAGCAGTTCTTC
>TRBV5-1|TRBD2|many|TRBJ2-7
CASSTGTSGGPYEQYF
TGCGCCAGCAGCACAGGGACTAGCGGGGGACCTTACGAGCAGTACTTC
>TRBV5-6|TRBD2|few|TRBJ2-5
CASSLERESLETQYF
TGTGCCAGCAGCCTAGAGCGGGAGTCCTTAGAGACCCAGTACTTC
>TRBV20-1|TRBD2|.|TRBJ2-1
CSAATSGRVGEQFF
TGCAGTGCGGCAACTAGCGGGAGGGTCGGTGAGCAGTTCTTC
>TRBV19|TRBD1|many|TRBJ2-7
CASSDRYYEQYF
TGTGCCAGTTCGGACAGGTACTACGAGCAGTACTTC
>TRBV5-1|TRBD1|many|TRBJ2-2
CASSLVAGQGGTGELFF
TGCGCCAGCAGCTTGGTTGCTGGACAGGGAGGCACCGGGGAGCTGTTTTTT
>TRBV28|.|.|TRBJ2-1
CASTDSNNEQFF
TGTGCCAGCACGGACAGCAACAATGAGCAGTTCTTC
>TRBV19|TRBD2|few|TRBJ2-1
CASSKASGSSEQFF
TGTGCCAGTAGTAAGGCTAGCGGGAGTAGTGAGCAGTTCTTC
>TRBV20-1|.|many|TRBJ2-7
CSASKDGQSYEQYF
TGCAGTGCTAGCAAGGACGGGCAGTCCTACGAGCAGTACTTC
>TRBV5-4|TRBD1|.|TRBJ2-1
CASSGDRDINNEQFF
TGTGCCAGCAGCGGGGACAGGGATATTAACAATGAGCAGTTCTTC
>TRBV7-9|TRBD2|many|TRBJ2-3
CASSKRGGADTQYF
TGTGCCAGCAGCAAGCGGGGGGGCGCAGATACGCAGTATTTT
>TRBV5-1|TRBD1|many|TRBJ2-7
CASSPSPGQGLYEQYF
TGCGCCAGCAGTCCCTCCCCGGGACAGGGGCTCTACGAGCAGTACTTC
>TRBV15|.|few|TRBJ1-6
CATSRDLDSNSPLHF
TGTGCCACCAGCAGAGATCTAGACAGCAATTCACCCCTCCACTTT
>TRBV19|TRBD1|many|TRBJ2-1
CASSPGTASSYNEQFF
TGTGCCAGTAGTCCGGGGACAGCTAGCTCCTACAATGAGCAGTTCTTC
>TRBV7-2|.|many|TRBJ2-1
CASSAVTGFEQFF
TGTGCCAGCAGCGCTGTAACAGGATTTGAGCAGTTCTTC
>TRBV5-1|TRBD1|.|TRBJ1-5
CASSPGQGVGSNQPQHF
TGCGCCAGCAGCCCGGGACAGGGGGTTGGAAGCAATCAGCCCCAGCATTTT
>TRBV9|TRBD2|many|TRBJ2-5
CASSVLAGTETQYF
TGTGCCAGCAGCGTGCTAGCGGGAACAGAGACCCAGTACTTC
>TRBV29-1|.|many|TRBJ2-3
CSVVARTDTQYF
TGCAGCGTTGTTGCGCGCACAGATACGCAGTATTTT
>TRBV5-1|TRBD1|many|TRBJ1-2
CASSLTGDLGTF
TGCGCCAGCAGCTTGACAGGGGACCTGGGGACCTTC
>TRBV7-3|TRBD2|many|TRBJ2-1
CASSFEPGGRAEQFF
TGTGCCAGCAGCTTCGAACCCGGGGGGAGGGCTGAGCAGTTCTTC
>TRBV7-3|.|many|TRBJ2-2
CASSLDRLTRENTGELFF
TGTGCCAGCAGCTTAGACAGGCTCACGAGGGAGAACACCGGGGAGCTGTTTTTT
>TRBV3-1|.|.|TRBJ1-1
CASSQVTANTEAFF
TGTGCCAGCAGCCAAGTGACAGCGAACACTGAAGCTTTCTTT
>TRBV3-1|TRBD2|many|TRBJ2-2
CASSPSGRASLIGELFF
TGTGCCAGCAGTCCTAGCGGGAGGGCCTCTTTGATCGGGGAGCTGTTTTTT
>TRBV10-3|.|many|TRBJ1-5
CAASGTNQPQHF
TGTGCCGCCAGCGGGACTAATCAGCCCCAGCATTTT
>TRBV10-3|.|many|TRBJ2-7
CAPTGLYSYEQYF
TGTGCCCCCACAGGACTGTACTCCTACGAGCAGTACTTC
>TRBV6-6|TRBD1|many|TRBJ1-2
CASSYGQGTYNYGYTF
TGTGCCAGCAGTTACGGACAGGGGACGTATAACTATGGCTACACCTTC
>TRBV29-1|.|many|TRBJ2-7
CSVTGSTYEQYF
TGCAGCGTGACCGGGTCTACCTACGAGCAGTACTTC
>TRBV4-3|.|few|TRBJ1-4
CASSQDWQGNEKLFF
TGCGCCAGCAGCCAAGATTGGCAGGGGAATGAAAAACTGTTTTTT
>TRBV28|.|many|TRBJ2-1
CASSPPPTSYNEQFF
TGTGCCAGCAGTCCCCCCCCTACCTCCTACAATGAGCAGTTCTTC
>TRBV5-1|.|.|TRBJ2-3
CASSSGQTSSTDTQYF
TGCGCCAGCAGCAGCGGACAGACTAGCAGCACAGATACGCAGTATTTT